This T cell receptor beta chain was recorded in a study of glioma-infiltrating T cells. The V gene lost 1 base and the J gene lost 7 bases, with 13 bases spanning the gap. The CDR3 runs to 14 residues. Germline CDR1 reads SGHTA; CDR2 reads FQGNSA. The table lists this clonotype with many counts. The iRepertoire nested amplicon-rescue multiplex PCR amplified TCR alpha and beta CDR3s from RNA. Each CDR3 protein gets one entry after TCRdb re-called the multiplex PCR reads with MiXCR. The table has over 100,000 distinct CDR3 sequences, around a quarter seen once. The chain has TRBV7-2 and TRBJ2-5; possibly TRBD2 for D (7 bases). The specimen sequenced was glioma tissue, nonneoplastic brain tissue, or PBMCs (not recorded which). The TCR comes from a human donor with low-grade glioma or glioblastoma, undergoing nonglioma brain surgery, or in good health (not recorded which). In nucleotides, the CDR3 is TGTGCCAGCAGCTTAGGAGGGGGGGTACGGACCCAGTACTTC. Protein: CASSLGGGVRTQYF.